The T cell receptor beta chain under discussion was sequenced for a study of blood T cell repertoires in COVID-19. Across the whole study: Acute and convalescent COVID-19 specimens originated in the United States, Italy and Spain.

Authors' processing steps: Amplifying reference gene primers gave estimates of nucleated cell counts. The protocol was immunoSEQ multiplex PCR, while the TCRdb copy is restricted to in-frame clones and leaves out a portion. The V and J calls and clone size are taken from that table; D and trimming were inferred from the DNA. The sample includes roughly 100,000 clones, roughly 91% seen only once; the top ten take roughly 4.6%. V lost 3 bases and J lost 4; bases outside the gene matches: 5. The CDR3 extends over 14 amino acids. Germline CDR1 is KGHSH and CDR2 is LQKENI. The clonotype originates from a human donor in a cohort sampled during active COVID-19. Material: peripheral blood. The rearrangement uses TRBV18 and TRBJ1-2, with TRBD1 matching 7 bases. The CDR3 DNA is TGTGCCAGCTCACCCACGGACAGGCCCTATGGCTACACCTTC. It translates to CASSPTDRPYGYTF.